One and the same sample provided the 17 T cell receptor beta chains below, sequenced in a study of human T cells and chemical hapten exposure. Time point given: patch test 1, 2 weeks after DPC sensitization. Treatment of the sample: therapeutic diphenylcyclopropenone sensitization with weekly scalp DPC. TCRdb analysed the RACE reads with MiXCR anew, one entry per CDR3 protein. This table has around 300,000 distinct CDR3 sequences, roughly 6.9% appearing once. Sequences were derived from whole blood, sampled in connection with sensitization to the hapten diphenylcyclopropenone (DPC). The receptor set was obtained from a young woman with alopecia areata. Some clones in this sample may be carry-over from other donors' samples.

This clonotype has ten or more counts. This sequence joins TRBV10-3 and TRBJ1-1; D is uncertain. V was cut by 4 bases and J by 0 bases, with 15 bases left in between. This CDR3 has 16 amino acids. Germline-derived CDR1 and CDR2 are ENHRY and SYGVKD. CDR3 DNA sequence: TGTGCCATCAGTGTGTCGGAGCCCACGGTGAACACTGAAGCTTTCTTT. It encodes CAISVSEPTVNTEAFF.

In this sample, this clonotype turned up many times. DNA of the CDR3: TGTGCCAGCAGCCTCTTAGGGACAGTGGCAGATACGCAGTATTTT. This codes for CASSLLGTVADTQYF. This chain joins TRBV4-2 and TRBJ2-3; 7 nucleotides agree with TRBD1. The CDR3 runs to 15 residues. Germline lookup yields CDR1 LGHNA and CDR2 YNFKEQ. After removal of 4 bases from V and 4 bases from J, the junction contained 8 bases not matched to a gene.

This clonotype was observed a few times. A junction boundary mismatches the germline segment, possibly from a read error. J is TRBJ1-5 and V is TRBV6-2 or TRBV6-3; perhaps TRBD1 as D (5 bases). The V gene's germline CDR1 is MNHEY and CDR2 SVGEGT. The CDR3 has 14 residues. The CDR3 DNA follows: TGTGCCAGCAGTCACTCCAGGGGCAATCAGCCCCAGCATTTT. The encoded protein is CASSHSRGNQPQHF.

This clonotype was observed a few times. V usage is TRBV15 and J usage is TRBJ1-4; 8 bases are shared with TRBD1. The germline gives CDR1 LNHNV, CDR2 YYDKDF (reference sequence). V gave up 0 bases and J gave up 7 bases; unmatched junction bases: 1. The CDR3 consists of 14 residues. CDR3 DNA sequence: TGTGCCACCAGCAGAGATCAGGGGGCTGAAAAACTGTTTTTT. Translating it yields CATSRDQGAEKLFF.

This clonotype was seen a handful of times. The gene calls are TRBV6-5 and TRBJ2-7; 10 bases are a match to TRBD1. CDR3 size: 16 residues. Germline trimming cut 6 bases from V and 2 bases from J; bases unmatched to any gene: 10. Germline CDR1 and CDR2: MNHEY and SVGAGI. In DNA, the CDR3 is TGTGCCAGCAGGGGATCAAGAGGGACAGGGGCCTACGAGCAGTACTTC. Its protein is CASRGSRGTGAYEQYF.

The CDR3 sequence: CASTLPGTGGHGYTF. The CDR3 DNA follows: TGTGCCAGCACCCTACCCGGGACAGGGGGGCATGGCTACACCTTC. J is TRBJ1-2 and V is TRBV28; 11 positions match TRBD1. CDR1 is MDHEN and CDR2 is SYDVKM in the germline V gene. This CDR3 contains 15 residues. The junction had 10 bases not matched to a gene; V was cut back by 7 bases and J by 6 bases.

This clonotype was seen a handful of times. The V and J genes are TRBV21-1 and TRBJ2-2. TRBV21-1 is designated a pseudogene. The CDR3 has 13 amino acids. DNA for the CDR3: TGTGCCAGCAGCAAAGAGGTCACCGGGGAGCTGTTTTTT. As protein: CASSKEVTGELFF.

This clonotype was counted only a few times. The chain couples TRBV4-2 to TRBJ1-2, with no clear D. There are 14 residues in the CDR3. The germline V gene encodes CDR1 LGHNA and CDR2 YNFKEQ. V was cut by 0 bases and J by 5 bases, with 10 bases left in between. The CDR3 reads CASSQETNGYGYTF. The CDR3 DNA follows: TGTGCCAGCAGCCAAGAAACCAATGGATATGGCTACACCTTC.

The chain couples TRBV28 to TRBJ2-3; maybe TRBD1 (6 bases). The CDR3 spans 14 residues. V shed 6 bases and J shed 5 bases, with 15 bases lying between them. Germline V gene lookup returns CDR1 MDHEN and CDR2 SYDVKM. The CDR3 DNA reads TGTGCCAGCAGCACAGGACAGTCCCTAGATACGCAGTATTTT. Protein sequence: CASSTGQSLDTQYF.

This chain joins TRBV4-2 and TRBJ2-7; tentative D call: TRBD1 (5 bases). Germline loops: CDR1 LGHNA, CDR2 YNFKEQ. This CDR3 is built from 13 residues. Trimming took off 0 bases at V and 8 bases at J, with 11 bases between the two ends. This CDR3 is CASSQDLDSQQYF. CDR3 DNA: TGTGCCAGCAGCCAAGATCTCGACAGCCAGCAGTACTTC.

This chain uses TRBV4-3 with TRBJ1-1; TRBD1 is a possible D gene (5 bases). Trimming removed 1 base at V and 4 bases at J, with 13 bases between. The CDR3 runs 15 residues. CDR1 is LGHNA, CDR2 YSLEER, per germline. The CDR3: CASSQVWGSGTEAFF. CDR3 coding DNA: TGCGCCAGCAGCCAAGTTTGGGGGTCGGGCACTGAAGCTTTCTTT.

The table lists this clonotype with a few counts. The chain links TRBV12-3 or TRBV12-4 to TRBJ1-3; unclear D gene. V lost 7 bases and J 2 bases, leaving 9 bases between the germline ends. This CDR3 has 13 amino acids. The CDR3 here is CASTAGAGNTIYF. The CDR3 DNA reads as TGTGCCAGCACCGCAGGAGCTGGAAACACCATATATTTT.

This clonotype was found many times. This chain uses TRBV20-1 with TRBJ1-1; D ambiguous. The CDR3 runs to 10 residues. V was cut by 6 bases and J by 0 bases, with 2 bases left in between. The germline gives CDR1 DFQATT, CDR2 SNEGSKA (reference sequence). CDR3 coding DNA: TGCAGTGCGGTGAACACTGAAGCTTTCTTT. Translating gives CSAVNTEAFF.

This clonotype showed up many times. The chain combines TRBV11-3 with TRBJ2-3, with D uncertain. V dropped 6 bases and J dropped 0 bases, with 4 bases sitting between them. This CDR3 comprises 12 residues. Per germline, CDR1 SGHNT and CDR2 YENEEA. CDR3 DNA sequence: TGTGCCAGCAGGGGAAGCACAGATACGCAGTATTTT. It is translated as CASRGSTDTQYF.

This clonotype was recorded at least ten times. The J gene is TRBJ2-6, the V gene TRBV28; D possibly corresponds to TRBD2 (5 bases). V was pared by 6 bases and J by 0 bases, with 9 bases between. CDR3 length: 15 residues. Per the germline V gene, CDR1 is MDHEN and CDR2 is SYDVKM. The DNA for the CDR3 is TGTGCCAGCAGCCCCGGGGTCTCTGGGGCCAACGTCCTGACTTTC. This gives the protein CASSPGVSGANVLTF.

V usage is TRBV4-3 and J usage is TRBJ2-1, with a weak D call TRBD1 (5 bases). Germline CDR1 reads LGHNA; CDR2 reads YSLEER. CDR3 length equals 14 residues. Trimming shortened V by 0 bases and J by 10 bases, and 13 bases separated the two germline ends. Here the CDR3 DNA reads TGCGCCAGCAGCCAAGATTGGGGCCGACAGGAGCAGTTCTTC. Encoded protein: CASSQDWGRQEQFF.

This clonotype has just a few counts. V is TRBV5-1 and J is TRBJ2-3, with 9 bases lining up with TRBD2. The trim removed 6 bases at V and 0 bases at J, leaving 2 bases unmatched. The CDR3 is made up of 14 amino acids. Germline V CDR1 and CDR2: SGHRS, YFSETQ. CDR3 residues: CASTSGESTDTQYF. The DNA of the CDR3 is TGCGCCAGCACTAGCGGGGAGAGCACAGATACGCAGTATTTT.